These T cell receptor beta chains were read from a single sample in a study of beta chain features in type 1 diabetes. The data were produced by immunoSEQ multiplex PCR, yet TCRdb's version contains in-frame clones alone and is incomplete. Among about 660,000 clones, over 13% were seen once, and the ten largest hold 0.04%. The sequencing sample was made of naive CD4+ T cells from blood. The receptor set was obtained from a man aged 18 to 35 with type 1 diabetes. Each CDR3 is given with its conserved first and last residue. D genes are given only for firm matches. Clone size is given for some rows only: seen once, a few or many times, or a class if the clone is expanded.

CASSREMSFEAFF,TGTGCCAGCAGCAGGGAGATGTCATTCGAAGCTTTCTTT,13,TRBV7-2,TRBJ1-1,-,-
CASSLGLAGRGTQYF,TGTGCCAGCAGCCTCGGACTAGCGGGGCGGGGGACCCAGTACTTC,15,TRBV7-2,TRBJ2-5,-,TRBD2
CASSSDRGLGTEAFF,TGTGCCAGCAGCTCGGACAGGGGGCTGGGAACTGAAGCTTTCTTT,15,TRBV25-1,TRBJ1-1,-,TRBD1
CASSLVSRGQETQYF,TGTGCCAGCAGCTTAGTGTCCCGGGGCCAAGAGACCCAGTACTTC,15,TRBV7-2,TRBJ2-5,few,-
CASSFGRGTGELFF,TGTGCCAGCAGCTTTGGCAGGGGCACCGGGGAGCTGTTTTTT,14,TRBV7-3,TRBJ2-2,-,-
CASTIQGVGFYEQYF,TGCGCCAGCACCATCCAGGGGGTAGGATTCTACGAGCAGTACTTC,15,TRBV5-1,TRBJ2-7,-,TRBD1
CASSRMPDGYTF,TGTGCCAGCAGTCGCATGCCCGATGGCTACACCTTC,12,TRBV2,TRBJ1-2,few,-
CSACPVGGSTYEQYF,TGCAGCGCCTGCCCCGTAGGTGGGAGTACCTACGAGCAGTACTTC,15,TRBV29-1,TRBJ2-7,-,-
CASSPGTGNNQPQHF,TGTGCCAGCAGCCCCGGGACAGGGAACAATCAGCCCCAGCATTTT,15,TRBV28,TRBJ1-5,-,TRBD1
CASSLSPSLGSGANVLTF,TGTGCCAGCAGCTTATCCCCCTCCCTTGGCTCTGGGGCCAACGTCCTGACTTTC,18,TRBV7-9,TRBJ2-6,-,-
CAWRAPGQKEHGYTF,TGTGCCTGGAGAGCCCCGGGACAAAAAGAACATGGCTACACCTTC,15,TRBV30,TRBJ1-2,few,-
CASSESGSSGNTIYF,TGTGCCAGCAGTGAATCTGGGTCCTCTGGAAACACCATATATTTT,15,TRBV25-1,TRBJ1-3,-,-
CASSYGNSREQYF,TGTGCCAGCAGTTACGGAAACTCTAGGGAGCAGTACTTC,13,TRBV6-5,TRBJ2-7,few,-
CASDRAFRNSPLHF,TGTGCCAGCGACAGGGCATTCCGGAATTCACCCCTCCACTTT,14,TRBV7-9,TRBJ1-6,few,TRBD1
CASSFFHEQYF,TGTGCCAGCAGTTTCTTCCACGAGCAGTACTTC,11,TRBV28,TRBJ2-7,few,-
CASSRRDFGQETQYF,TGTGCCAGCAGCAGACGGGACTTCGGTCAAGAGACCCAGTACTTC,15,TRBV7-8,TRBJ2-5,-,-
CIYPYGRGFVAEAFF,TGCATCTACCCGTATGGGCGAGGGTTTGTAGCTGAAGCTTTCTTT,15,TRBV29-1,TRBJ1-1,-,-
CASSVEWGDNSPLHF,TGTGCCAGCAGCGTAGAATGGGGGGATAATTCACCCCTCCACTTT,15,TRBV9,TRBJ1-6,-,-